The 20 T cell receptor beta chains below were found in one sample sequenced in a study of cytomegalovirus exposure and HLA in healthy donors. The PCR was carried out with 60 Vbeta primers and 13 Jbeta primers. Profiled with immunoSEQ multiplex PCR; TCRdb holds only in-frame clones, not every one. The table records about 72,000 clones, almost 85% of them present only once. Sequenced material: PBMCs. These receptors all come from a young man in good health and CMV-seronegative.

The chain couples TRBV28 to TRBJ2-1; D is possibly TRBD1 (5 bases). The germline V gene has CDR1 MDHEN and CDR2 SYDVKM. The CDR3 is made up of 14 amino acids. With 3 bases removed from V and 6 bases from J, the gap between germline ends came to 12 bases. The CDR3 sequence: CASSFPGKVNEQFF. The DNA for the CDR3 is TGTGCCAGCAGTTTCCCAGGGAAGGTCAATGAGCAGTTCTTC.

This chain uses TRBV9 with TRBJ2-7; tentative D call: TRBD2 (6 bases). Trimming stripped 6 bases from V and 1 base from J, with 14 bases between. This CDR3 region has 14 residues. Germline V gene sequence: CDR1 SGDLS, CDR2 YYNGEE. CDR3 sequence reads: CASILGSLSYEQYF. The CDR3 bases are TGTGCCAGCATTCTCGGGAGTCTGTCCTACGAGCAGTACTTC. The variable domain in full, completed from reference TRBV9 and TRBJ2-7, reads DSGVTQTPKHLITATGQRVTLRCSPRSGDLSVYWYQQSLDQGLQFLIQYYNGEERAKGNILERFSAQQFPDLHSELNLSSLELGDSALYFCASILGSLSYEQYFGPGTRLTVT.

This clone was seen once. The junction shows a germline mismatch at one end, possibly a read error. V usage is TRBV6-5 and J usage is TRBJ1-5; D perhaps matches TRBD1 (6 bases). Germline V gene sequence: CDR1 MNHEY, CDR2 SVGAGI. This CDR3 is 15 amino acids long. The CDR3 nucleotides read TGTACCAGCAGTGGGACGGGGGGGCCCAATCAGCCCCAGCATTTT. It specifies CTSSGTGGPNQPQHF.

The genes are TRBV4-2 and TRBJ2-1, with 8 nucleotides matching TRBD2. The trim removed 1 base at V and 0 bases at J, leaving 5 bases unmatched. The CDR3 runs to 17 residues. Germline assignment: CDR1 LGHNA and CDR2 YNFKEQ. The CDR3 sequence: CASSQGLAQSSYNEQFF. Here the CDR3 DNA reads TGTGCCAGCAGCCAAGGACTAGCGCAAAGCTCCTACAATGAGCAGTTCTTC.

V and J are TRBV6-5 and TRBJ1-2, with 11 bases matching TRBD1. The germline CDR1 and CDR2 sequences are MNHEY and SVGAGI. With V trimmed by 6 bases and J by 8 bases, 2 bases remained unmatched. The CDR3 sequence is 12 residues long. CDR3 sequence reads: CASRGTGGGYTF. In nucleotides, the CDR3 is TGTGCCAGCAGAGGGACAGGGGGGGGCTACACCTTC.

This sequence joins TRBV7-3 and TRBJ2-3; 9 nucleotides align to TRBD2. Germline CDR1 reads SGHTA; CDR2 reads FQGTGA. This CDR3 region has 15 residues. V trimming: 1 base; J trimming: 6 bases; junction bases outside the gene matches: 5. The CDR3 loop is CASSLRAGGLDTQYF. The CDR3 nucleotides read TGTGCCAGCAGCTTAAGGGCGGGGGGGCTTGATACGCAGTATTTT.

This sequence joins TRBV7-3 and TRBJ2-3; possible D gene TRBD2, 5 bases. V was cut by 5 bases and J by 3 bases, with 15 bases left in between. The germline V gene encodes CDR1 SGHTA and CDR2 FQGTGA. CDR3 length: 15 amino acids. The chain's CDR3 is CASSPRDVWTDTQYF. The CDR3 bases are TGTGCCAGCAGCCCGAGGGATGTTTGGACAGATACGCAGTATTTT.

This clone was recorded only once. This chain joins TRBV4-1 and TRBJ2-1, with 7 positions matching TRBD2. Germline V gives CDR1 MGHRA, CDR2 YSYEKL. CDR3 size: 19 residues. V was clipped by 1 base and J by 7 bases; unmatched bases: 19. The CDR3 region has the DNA TGCGCCAGCAGCCAAGGTCTGTTAGGAGGGCAGGGAGGGATTAATGAGCAGTTCTTC. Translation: CASSQGLLGGQGGINEQFF.

CDR3 sequence (DNA): TGTGCCAGCAGTTACTCAACAGGGTCTCAGCCCCAGCATTTT. Translating it yields CASSYSTGSQPQHF. This sequence joins TRBV6-5 and TRBJ1-5, with D possibly being TRBD1 (6 bases). V lost 0 bases, J lost 6 bases, and 9 bases lay in between. Germline V gene lookup returns CDR1 MNHEY and CDR2 SVGAGI. CDR3 size: 14 residues.

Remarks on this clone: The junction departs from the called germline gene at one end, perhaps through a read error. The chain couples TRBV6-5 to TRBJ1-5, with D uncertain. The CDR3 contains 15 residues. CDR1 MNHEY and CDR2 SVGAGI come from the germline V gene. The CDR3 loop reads CASRSQSHSNQPPHF. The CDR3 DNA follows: TGTGCCAGCAGATCGCAGAGCCATAGCAATCAGCCCCCGCATTTT.

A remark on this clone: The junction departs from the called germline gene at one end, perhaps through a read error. The CDR3 DNA is TGTGCCAGTAGTATAGTCGGGGGTGTCTATGGCTACGCCTTC. As protein: CASSIVGGVYGYAF. The V call is TRBV19, the J call TRBJ1-2; D perhaps matches TRBD1 (5 bases). Germline-derived CDR1 and CDR2 are LNHDA and SQIVND (reference sequence). The CDR3 loop spans 14 amino acids.

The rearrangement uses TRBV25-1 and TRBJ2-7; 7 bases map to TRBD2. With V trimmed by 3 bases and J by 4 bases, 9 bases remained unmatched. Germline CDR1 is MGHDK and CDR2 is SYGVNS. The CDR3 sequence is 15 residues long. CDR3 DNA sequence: TGTGCCAGCAGTGAGGTGGGGGAGGGCCGTTACGAGCAGTACTTC. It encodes CASSEVGEGRYEQYF.

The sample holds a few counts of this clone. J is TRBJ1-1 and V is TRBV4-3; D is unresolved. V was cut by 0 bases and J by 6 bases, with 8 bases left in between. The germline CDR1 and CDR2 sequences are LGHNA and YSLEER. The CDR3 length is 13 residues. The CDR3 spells CASSQDWAAEAFF. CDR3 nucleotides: TGCGCCAGCAGCCAAGATTGGGCAGCTGAAGCTTTCTTT.

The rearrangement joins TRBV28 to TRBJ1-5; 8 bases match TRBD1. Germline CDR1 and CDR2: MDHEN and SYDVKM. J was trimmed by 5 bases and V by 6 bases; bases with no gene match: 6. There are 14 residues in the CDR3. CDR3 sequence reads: CASRGQVIYQPQHF. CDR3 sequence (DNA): TGTGCCAGCAGGGGACAGGTTATTTATCAGCCCCAGCATTTT.

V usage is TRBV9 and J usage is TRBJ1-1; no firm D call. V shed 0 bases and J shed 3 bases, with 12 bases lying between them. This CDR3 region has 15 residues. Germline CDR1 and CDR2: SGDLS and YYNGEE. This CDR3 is CASSVGGLLDTEAFF. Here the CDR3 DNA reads TGTGCCAGCAGCGTAGGAGGGTTGTTGGACACTGAAGCTTTCTTT. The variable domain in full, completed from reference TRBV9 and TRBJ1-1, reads DSGVTQTPKHLITATGQRVTLRCSPRSGDLSVYWYQQSLDQGLQFLIQYYNGEERAKGNILERFSAQQFPDLHSELNLSSLELGDSALYFCASSVGGLLDTEAFFGQGTRLTVV.

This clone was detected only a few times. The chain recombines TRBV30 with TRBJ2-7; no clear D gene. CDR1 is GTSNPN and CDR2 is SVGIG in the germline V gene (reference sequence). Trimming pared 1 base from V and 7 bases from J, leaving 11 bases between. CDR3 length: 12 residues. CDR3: CAWSEYPQEQYF. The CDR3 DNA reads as TGTGCCTGGAGTGAGTACCCCCAGGAGCAGTACTTC.

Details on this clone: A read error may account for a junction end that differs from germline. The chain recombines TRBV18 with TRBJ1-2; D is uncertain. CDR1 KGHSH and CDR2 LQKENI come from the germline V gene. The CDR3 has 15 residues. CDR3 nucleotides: TGTGCCAGCTCACCATTTGCGTCGGAGAACTCTGGCTACACCTTC. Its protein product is CASSPFASENSGYTF.

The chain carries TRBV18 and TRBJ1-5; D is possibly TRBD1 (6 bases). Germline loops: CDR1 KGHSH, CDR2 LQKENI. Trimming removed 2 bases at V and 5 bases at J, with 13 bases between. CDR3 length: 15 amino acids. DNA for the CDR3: TGTGCCAGCTCACCAATCCCACAGGGAGATCAGCCCCAGCATTTT. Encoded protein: CASSPIPQGDQPQHF.

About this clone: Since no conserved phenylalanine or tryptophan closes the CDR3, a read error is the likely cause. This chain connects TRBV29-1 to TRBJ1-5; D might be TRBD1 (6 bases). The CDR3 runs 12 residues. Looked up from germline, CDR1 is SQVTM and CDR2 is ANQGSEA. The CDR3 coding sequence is TGCAGCGTAGCGTGGGACAATCAGCCACAGCATTTG. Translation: CSVAWDNQPQHL.

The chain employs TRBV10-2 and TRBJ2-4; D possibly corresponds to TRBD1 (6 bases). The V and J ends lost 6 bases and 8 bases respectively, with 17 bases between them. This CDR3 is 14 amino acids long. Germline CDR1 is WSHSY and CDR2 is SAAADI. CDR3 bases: TGCGCCAGCAGCGACGCAGGGGCCAGGGACATTCAGTACTTC. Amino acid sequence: CASSDAGARDIQYF.